This T cell receptor (beta chain) appears in the sequencing data of a study of shared clonotypes between healthy human individuals. V was pared by 5 bases and J by 3 bases, with 2 bases of the junction left unmatched. Germline V gene data show CDR1 as SEHNR and CDR2 as FQNEAQ (reference sequence). This CDR3 region has 13 residues. Produced via immunoSEQ multiplex PCR; TCRdb's table is partial and in-frame only. The profile shows some 1.5 million clones, about 96% of them singletons. This clonotype was sampled from a man younger than 45 in good health. The specimen was naive CD4+ T cells sorted from blood. Noted subset: CD45RA+ positively selected. The gene calls are TRBV7-9 and TRBJ1-2; 8 nucleotides match TRBD1. Here the CDR3 reads CASSIQGDYGYTF. The CDR3 DNA sequence: TGTGCCAGCAGCATACAGGGGGACTATGGCTACACCTTC.